This TCR beta chain comes out of a study of T-cell reconstitution after alpha-beta-depleted transplantation in children. Study observations and caveats: The authors attributed T-cell counts and diversity one year after transplant mostly to newly produced T cells. Some patients showed high day-60 TCRbeta diversity, which derived from surviving recipient T cells and thymic progenitors. Expanded graft clones, several hundred of them, were reportedly the source of alpha-beta T cells about two months after transplant.

Germline lookup yields CDR1 DFQATT and CDR2 SNEGSKA (reference sequence). Trimming took 0 bases from V and 4 from J; bases not matched to a gene: 12. This CDR3 is built from 17 residues. A library of TCRbeta sequences, prepared with unique molecular identifiers, was generated. TCRdb re-analysed the PCR reads in MiXCR, keeping a single row per CDR3 protein. The profile shows about 1,000,000 distinct CDR3 sequences, about 29% of them singletons. This clonotype was found a few times. What it binds is not known. The genes are TRBV20-1 and TRBJ2-7; 10 nucleotides line up with TRBD1. This TCR derives from a boy younger than two who had a stem cell transplant for SCID, so the T cells may come from the graft donor. The material was PBMCs, mostly from graft donor cells, obtained 360 days after TCRalphabeta/CD19-depleted stem cell transplant. This CDR3 is CSARDPLGTGVGYEQYF. The CDR3 nucleotides are TGCAGTGCTAGAGACCCCCTAGGGACAGGGGTCGGATACGAGCAGTACTTC.